This record looks at one T cell receptor (beta chain) sequence and its context. The target antigen is unknown. These data originate in a study of identical twins. V lost 0 bases and J 4 bases, leaving 9 bases between the germline ends. This CDR3 comprises 15 residues. Germline CDR1 reads LGHNA; CDR2 reads YSLEER. The cDNA had a unique molecular identifier and a template-switch universal primer site. TCRdb used MiXCR to reprocess the 5' RACE reads, holding one entry per CDR3 protein. The table has some 500,000 distinct CDR3 sequences, 14% seen once. Points from the study as a whole: The analysis was cross-sectional rather than longitudinal within donors. The study found weaker excess twin sharing in beta out-of-frame sequences.

This sample also belongs to another study, concerning yellow fever vaccine responses in identical twins.

This chain connects TRBV4-3 to TRBJ2-2, with unresolved D. The receptor was derived from a woman between 18 and 30 years old in good health. Sequences were obtained from CD4+ T cells sorted from blood. CDR3 sequence reads: CASSQEGFSTGELFF. CDR3 bases: TGCGCCAGCAGCCAAGAGGGCTTTTCCACCGGGGAGCTGTTTTTT.